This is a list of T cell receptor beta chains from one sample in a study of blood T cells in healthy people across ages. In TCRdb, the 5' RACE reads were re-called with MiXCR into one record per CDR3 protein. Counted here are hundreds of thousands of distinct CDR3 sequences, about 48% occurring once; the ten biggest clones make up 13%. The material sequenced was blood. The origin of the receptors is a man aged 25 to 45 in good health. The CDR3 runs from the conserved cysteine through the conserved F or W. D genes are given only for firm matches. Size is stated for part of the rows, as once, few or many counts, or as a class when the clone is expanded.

CDR3 protein: CASSQARHTGELFF
CDR3 DNA: TGTGCCAGCAGCCAAGCACGACACACCGGGGAGCTGTTTTTT
V gene: TRBV3-1
J gene: TRBJ2-2
clone size: .
CDR3 length: 14
D gene: .

CDR3 protein: CASAPGGATYEQYF
CDR3 DNA: TGCGCCAGCGCCCCGGGCGGGGCCACCTACGAGCAGTACTTC
V gene: TRBV5-1
J gene: TRBJ2-7
clone size: .
CDR3 length: 14
D gene: .

CDR3 protein: CASSLVAGLSYEQYF
CDR3 DNA: TGTGCCAGCAGTTTAGTTGCAGGACTGAGCTACGAGCAGTACTTC
V gene: TRBV12-3/TRBV12-4
J gene: TRBJ2-7
clone size: .
CDR3 length: 15
D gene: .

CDR3 protein: CSATIAGASGGEQFF
CDR3 DNA: TGCAGTGCTACCATAGCGGGGGCCTCGGGGGGTGAGCAGTTCTTC
V gene: TRBV20-1
J gene: TRBJ2-1
clone size: .
CDR3 length: 15
D gene: TRBD2

CDR3 protein: CSASEGRNVGSPLHF
CDR3 DNA: TGCAGTGCTAGTGAGGGAAGGAATGTGGGTTCACCCCTCCACTTT
V gene: TRBV20-1
J gene: TRBJ1-6
clone size: .
CDR3 length: 15
D gene: .

CDR3 protein: CSASTNRGYNEQFF
CDR3 DNA: TGCAGTGCTAGTACAAACAGAGGCTACAATGAGCAGTTCTTC
V gene: TRBV20-1
J gene: TRBJ2-1
clone size: .
CDR3 length: 14
D gene: .

CDR3 protein: CSARVSWGFNTQYF
CDR3 DNA: TGCAGTGCTAGAGTGTCGTGGGGATTTAATACGCAGTATTTT
V gene: TRBV20-1
J gene: TRBJ2-3
clone size: few
CDR3 length: 14
D gene: .

CDR3 protein: CASSYEAYYEQYF
CDR3 DNA: TGTGCCAGCAGTTACGAAGCCTACTACGAGCAGTACTTC
V gene: TRBV6-6
J gene: TRBJ2-7
clone size: .
CDR3 length: 13
D gene: .

CDR3 protein: CSVEWQGPEQYF
CDR3 DNA: TGCAGCGTTGAGTGGCAGGGGCCGGAGCAGTACTTC
V gene: TRBV29-1
J gene: TRBJ2-7
clone size: .
CDR3 length: 12
D gene: .

CDR3 protein: CATSGDSVQLRSQPQHF
CDR3 DNA: TGTGCCACCAGCGGAGATTCTGTGCAGTTAAGGAGTCAGCCCCAGCATTTT
V gene: TRBV15
J gene: TRBJ1-5
clone size: .
CDR3 length: 17
D gene: .

CDR3 protein: CASREQGNGYTF
CDR3 DNA: TGTGCCAGCAGAGAACAGGGGAACGGCTACACCTTC
V gene: TRBV28
J gene: TRBJ1-2
clone size: .
CDR3 length: 12
D gene: TRBD1

CDR3 protein: CASSLSHGTVSYEQYF
CDR3 DNA: TGTGCCAGCAGTTTATCGCACGGGACAGTCTCCTACGAGCAGTACTTC
V gene: TRBV27
J gene: TRBJ2-7
clone size: .
CDR3 length: 16
D gene: TRBD1

CDR3 protein: CASSTWDYPEQFF
CDR3 DNA: TGTGCCAGCAGTACTTGGGACTATCCTGAGCAGTTCTTC
V gene: TRBV28
J gene: TRBJ2-1
clone size: .
CDR3 length: 13
D gene: TRBD2

CDR3 protein: CASSQIADTQYF
CDR3 DNA: TGTGCCAGCAGCCAAATAGCAGATACGCAGTATTTT
V gene: TRBV3-1
J gene: TRBJ2-3
clone size: many
CDR3 length: 12
D gene: .

CDR3 protein: CSARDLGLAGESYNEQFF
CDR3 DNA: TGCAGTGCTAGAGATCTAGGACTAGCGGGGGAATCCTACAATGAGCAGTTCTTC
V gene: TRBV20-1
J gene: TRBJ2-1
clone size: once
CDR3 length: 18
D gene: TRBD2

CDR3 protein: CASSARQGGRHGYTF
CDR3 DNA: TGTGCCAGCAGTGCGAGACAGGGAGGACGGCATGGCTACACCTTC
V gene: TRBV12-3/TRBV12-4
J gene: TRBJ1-2
clone size: .
CDR3 length: 15
D gene: TRBD1

CDR3 protein: CASSSRHASGANVLPF
CDR3 DNA: TGCGCCAGCAGCTCTCGACATGCCTCTGGGGCCAACGTCCTGCCTTTC
V gene: TRBV5-1
J gene: TRBJ2-6
clone size: .
CDR3 length: 16
D gene: .

CDR3 protein: CAISEPYQETQYF
CDR3 DNA: TGTGCCATCAGTGAGCCGTATCAAGAGACCCAGTACTTC
V gene: TRBV10-3
J gene: TRBJ2-5
clone size: .
CDR3 length: 13
D gene: .

CDR3 protein: CASSLQGLPNQPQHF
CDR3 DNA: TGTGCCAGCAGCCTGCAGGGCCTTCCCAATCAGCCCCAGCATTTT
V gene: TRBV3-1
J gene: TRBJ1-5
clone size: .
CDR3 length: 15
D gene: .

CDR3 protein: CASSPIGSTGGYNEQFF
CDR3 DNA: TGTGCCAGCAGTCCCATTGGGTCGACGGGGGGGTACAATGAGCAGTTCTTC
V gene: TRBV27
J gene: TRBJ2-1
clone size: few
CDR3 length: 17
D gene: TRBD2

CDR3 protein: CASSREPRPDTQYF
CDR3 DNA: TGTGCCAGCAGCAGGGAACCACGACCAGATACGCAGTATTTT
V gene: TRBV11-2
J gene: TRBJ2-3
clone size: .
CDR3 length: 14
D gene: .

CDR3 protein: CASSLPGTGEDTQYF
CDR3 DNA: TGTGCCAGCAGCCTACCCGGGACAGGGGAAGATACGCAGTATTTT
V gene: TRBV7-9
J gene: TRBJ2-3
clone size: .
CDR3 length: 15
D gene: TRBD1

CDR3 protein: CTMPPHNEQFF
CDR3 DNA: TGCACTATGCCCCCCCACAATGAGCAGTTCTTC
V gene: TRBV20-1
J gene: TRBJ2-1
clone size: few
CDR3 length: 11
D gene: .

CDR3 protein: CASSELWGGRDGYTF
CDR3 DNA: TGTGCCAGCAGTGAATTGTGGGGAGGTCGTGATGGCTACACCTTC
V gene: TRBV6-1
J gene: TRBJ1-2
clone size: .
CDR3 length: 15
D gene: .

CDR3 protein: CASTERSLGENIQYF
CDR3 DNA: TGTGCCAGCACAGAGCGGTCCCTAGGAGAAAACATTCAGTACTTC
V gene: TRBV2
J gene: TRBJ2-4
clone size: few
CDR3 length: 15
D gene: .

CDR3 protein: CASSLAGDREAFF
CDR3 DNA: TGTGCCAGCAGCTTAGCGGGGGACAGGGAAGCTTTCTTT
V gene: TRBV7-9
J gene: TRBJ1-1
clone size: .
CDR3 length: 13
D gene: TRBD1

CDR3 protein: CAISEQDPGRRTQYF
CDR3 DNA: TGTGCCATCAGTGAACAGGACCCCGGGAGGCGTACGCAGTATTTT
V gene: TRBV10-3
J gene: TRBJ2-3
clone size: .
CDR3 length: 15
D gene: TRBD2

CDR3 protein: CASSQRSGGSKETQYF
CDR3 DNA: TGCGCCAGCAGCCAGAGGAGCGGGGGCTCTAAAGAGACCCAGTACTTC
V gene: TRBV4-3
J gene: TRBJ2-5
clone size: .
CDR3 length: 16
D gene: TRBD2

CDR3 protein: CASSLTGGASYEQYF
CDR3 DNA: TGTGCCAGCAGTCTCACAGGGGGCGCCTCCTACGAGCAGTACTTC
V gene: TRBV27
J gene: TRBJ2-7
clone size: few
CDR3 length: 15
D gene: TRBD1

CDR3 protein: CVSSQALGSYEQYF
CDR3 DNA: TGCGTCAGCAGCCAAGCCCTCGGATCCTACGAGCAGTACTTC
V gene: TRBV4-1
J gene: TRBJ2-7
clone size: .
CDR3 length: 14
D gene: .

CDR3 protein: CASSFRGLVGYTF
CDR3 DNA: TGTGCCAGCAGTTTCCGGGGCCTAGTTGGCTACACCTTC
V gene: TRBV28
J gene: TRBJ1-2
clone size: few
CDR3 length: 13
D gene: .

CDR3 protein: CATASDFTDTQYF
CDR3 DNA: TGTGCCACAGCTAGCGATTTCACAGATACGCAGTATTTT
V gene: TRBV6-6
J gene: TRBJ2-3
clone size: .
CDR3 length: 13
D gene: .

CDR3 protein: CASRWGPTSGNNEQFF
CDR3 DNA: TGTGCCAGCAGGTGGGGACCGACTAGTGGGAACAATGAGCAGTTCTTC
V gene: TRBV6-6
J gene: TRBJ2-1
clone size: .
CDR3 length: 16
D gene: .

CDR3 protein: CASSLVAGPEQYF
CDR3 DNA: TGTGCCAGCAGCTTAGTGGCTGGCCCAGAGCAGTACTTC
V gene: TRBV7-9
J gene: TRBJ2-7
clone size: .
CDR3 length: 13
D gene: .

CDR3 protein: CASSLAHTGYTF
CDR3 DNA: TGTGCCAGCAGCTTAGCGCACACTGGCTACACCTTC
V gene: TRBV7-9
J gene: TRBJ1-2
clone size: few
CDR3 length: 12
D gene: .

CDR3 protein: CASSQDSGNEQYF
CDR3 DNA: TGTGCCAGCAGCCAAGACTCAGGGAACGAGCAGTACTTC
V gene: TRBV3-1
J gene: TRBJ2-7
clone size: .
CDR3 length: 13
D gene: .

CDR3 protein: CASSPRTGESGNEKLFF
CDR3 DNA: TGTGCCAGCAGCCCGCGGACAGGGGAATCCGGTAATGAAAAACTGTTTTTT
V gene: TRBV7-9
J gene: TRBJ1-4
clone size: .
CDR3 length: 17
D gene: TRBD1

CDR3 protein: CASSQGGGTSEAFF
CDR3 DNA: TGCGCCAGCAGCCAAGGCGGAGGGACTTCTGAAGCTTTCTTT
V gene: TRBV4-1
J gene: TRBJ1-1
clone size: few
CDR3 length: 14
D gene: .

CDR3 protein: CASTPLVGSTDTQYF
CDR3 DNA: TGTGCCAGCACGCCCCTTGTAGGCAGCACAGATACGCAGTATTTT
V gene: TRBV27
J gene: TRBJ2-3
clone size: few
CDR3 length: 15
D gene: .

CDR3 protein: CASSQAVGQSPYEQYF
CDR3 DNA: TGCGCCAGCAGCCAAGCTGTGGGACAGTCCCCCTACGAGCAGTACTTC
V gene: TRBV4-3
J gene: TRBJ2-7
clone size: few
CDR3 length: 16
D gene: TRBD1

CDR3 protein: CASRIGGASTDTQYF
CDR3 DNA: TGTGCCAGCAGAATCGGGGGGGCGAGCACAGATACGCAGTATTTT
V gene: TRBV6-5
J gene: TRBJ2-3
clone size: few
CDR3 length: 15
D gene: TRBD2

CDR3 protein: CATSRERPSNQPQHF
CDR3 DNA: TGTGCCACCAGCAGAGAACGGCCCAGCAATCAGCCCCAGCATTTT
V gene: TRBV15
J gene: TRBJ1-5
clone size: once
CDR3 length: 15
D gene: .

CDR3 protein: CASSGSGGQPQHF
CDR3 DNA: TGTGCCAGCAGCGGCTCAGGGGGTCAGCCCCAGCATTTT
V gene: TRBV2
J gene: TRBJ1-5
clone size: .
CDR3 length: 13
D gene: TRBD1

CDR3 protein: CASSQRLGGADTQYF
CDR3 DNA: TGTGCCAGCAGCCAAAGGTTAGGGGGCGCAGATACGCAGTATTTT
V gene: TRBV7-3
J gene: TRBJ2-3
clone size: many
CDR3 length: 15
D gene: TRBD1

CDR3 protein: CSGGQYQETQYF
CDR3 DNA: TGCAGCGGGGGACAGTATCAGGAGACCCAGTACTTC
V gene: TRBV29-1
J gene: TRBJ2-5
clone size: .
CDR3 length: 12
D gene: TRBD1

CDR3 protein: CASSLQLGQGNEQFF
CDR3 DNA: TGTGCCAGCAGTTTACAATTGGGACAGGGGAATGAGCAGTTCTTC
V gene: TRBV27
J gene: TRBJ2-1
clone size: few
CDR3 length: 15
D gene: TRBD1

CDR3 protein: CSASLASGTYNEQFF
CDR3 DNA: TGCAGTGCTAGTCTCGCTAGCGGGACATACAATGAGCAGTTCTTC
V gene: TRBV20-1
J gene: TRBJ2-1
clone size: .
CDR3 length: 15
D gene: TRBD2

CDR3 protein: CASSLAERINYGYTF
CDR3 DNA: TGCGCCAGCAGCTTGGCCGAGAGGATAAACTATGGCTACACCTTC
V gene: TRBV5-1
J gene: TRBJ1-2
clone size: .
CDR3 length: 15
D gene: .

CDR3 protein: CASSSLDGGYYEQYF
CDR3 DNA: TGTGCCAGCAGCTCCTTGGACGGGGGGTACTACGAGCAGTACTTC
V gene: TRBV5-6
J gene: TRBJ2-7
clone size: .
CDR3 length: 15
D gene: TRBD2

CDR3 protein: CASSQDLTSGGWHEQYF
CDR3 DNA: TGCGCCAGCAGCCAAGATCTGACTAGCGGGGGGTGGCACGAGCAGTACTTC
V gene: TRBV4-3
J gene: TRBJ2-7
clone size: many
CDR3 length: 17
D gene: TRBD2

CDR3 protein: CASSQGVRDVQPQHF
CDR3 DNA: TGCGCCAGCAGCCAAGGAGTACGGGATGTCCAGCCCCAGCATTTT
V gene: TRBV4-3
J gene: TRBJ1-5
clone size: .
CDR3 length: 15
D gene: .

CDR3 protein: CASSQLDRYYGYTF
CDR3 DNA: TGTGCCAGCAGCCAACTGGACAGATACTATGGCTACACCTTC
V gene: TRBV12-3/TRBV12-4
J gene: TRBJ1-2
clone size: few
CDR3 length: 14
D gene: .

CDR3 protein: CASSLDRELAGAGVETQYF
CDR3 DNA: TGTGCCAGCAGCTTAGATCGGGAACTAGCGGGGGCCGGGGTGGAGACCCAGTACTTC
V gene: TRBV11-2
J gene: TRBJ2-5
clone size: .
CDR3 length: 19
D gene: TRBD2

CDR3 protein: CASSAGRSTDTQYF
CDR3 DNA: TGCGCCAGCAGCGCGGGACGAAGCACAGATACGCAGTATTTT
V gene: TRBV5-1
J gene: TRBJ2-3
clone size: few
CDR3 length: 14
D gene: .

CDR3 protein: CASSLGQAYERYF
CDR3 DNA: TGTGCCAGCAGTTTAGGTCAGGCGTACGAGCGGTACTTC
V gene: TRBV12-3/TRBV12-4
J gene: TRBJ2-4
clone size: .
CDR3 length: 13
D gene: .

CDR3 protein: CASRPGVNEQYF
CDR3 DNA: TGTGCCAGCCGCCCAGGGGTCAATGAGCAGTACTTC
V gene: TRBV27
J gene: TRBJ2-5
clone size: .
CDR3 length: 12
D gene: .

CDR3 protein: CASSLGQSYSPLHF
CDR3 DNA: TGTGCCAGCAGTTTGGGACAGTCATATTCACCCCTCCACTTT
V gene: TRBV27
J gene: TRBJ1-6
clone size: few
CDR3 length: 14
D gene: TRBD1